The sequence of this T cell receptor beta chain was determined in a study of memory CD4+ T cells and cytomegalovirus serostatus. On the study more broadly: Healthy Belgian adult donors included roughly ten CMV-positive and 24 CMV-negative people.

From germline, CDR1 is SNHLY and CDR2 FYNNEI. Between the trimmed V and J ends, which lost 7 bases and 6 bases, there was a span of 13 bases. The CDR3 sequence is 13 residues long. The sort gate was single viable CD3+CD4+CD8-CD45RO+ cells for memory CD4+ T cells. Serostatus was set by detecting CMV pp150, pp28, p38, p52 IgG. Positive selection with CD4 microbeads enriched total CD4+ T cells. Profiled with immunoSEQ multiplex PCR; TCRdb holds only in-frame clones, not every one. Counted here are roughly 76,000 clones, under 80% occurring once; the ten biggest clones make up 2.6%. What was sequenced was memory CD4+ T cells from blood. The chain combines TRBV2 with TRBJ1-5; possible D gene TRBD1, 5 bases. The sequence derives from an adult in good health and CMV-seropositive. CDR3 nucleotide sequence: TGTGCCAGCACCCAGGGAACCGGTCAGCCCCAGCATTTT. Protein sequence: CASTQGTGQPQHF.